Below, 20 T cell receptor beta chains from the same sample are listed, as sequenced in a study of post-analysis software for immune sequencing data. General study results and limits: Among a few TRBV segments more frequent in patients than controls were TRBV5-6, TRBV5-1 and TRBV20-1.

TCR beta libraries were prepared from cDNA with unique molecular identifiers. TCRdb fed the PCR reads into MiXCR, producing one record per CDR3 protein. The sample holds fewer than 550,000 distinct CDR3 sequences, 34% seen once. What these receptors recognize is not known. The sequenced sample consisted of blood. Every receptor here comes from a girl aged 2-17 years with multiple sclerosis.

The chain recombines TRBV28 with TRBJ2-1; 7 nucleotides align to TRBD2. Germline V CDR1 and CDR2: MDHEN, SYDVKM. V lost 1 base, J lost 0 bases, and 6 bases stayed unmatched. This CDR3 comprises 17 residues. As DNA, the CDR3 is TGTGCCAGCAGTTTATTTGGGGGAGGGGTCTCCTACAATGAGCAGTTCTTC. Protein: CASSLFGGGVSYNEQFF.

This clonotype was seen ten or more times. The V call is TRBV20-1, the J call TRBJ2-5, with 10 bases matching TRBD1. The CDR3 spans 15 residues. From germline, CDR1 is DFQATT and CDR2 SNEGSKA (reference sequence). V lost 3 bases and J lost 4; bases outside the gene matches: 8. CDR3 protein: CSASFPGQGLETQYF. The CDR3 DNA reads TGCAGTGCTAGCTTCCCGGGACAGGGGCTAGAGACCCAGTACTTC.

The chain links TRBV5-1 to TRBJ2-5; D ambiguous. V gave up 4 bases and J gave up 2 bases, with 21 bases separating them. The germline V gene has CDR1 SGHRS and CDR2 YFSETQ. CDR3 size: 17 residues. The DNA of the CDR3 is TGCGCCAGCAGCGGTTTTGAGGCGGCACTTTCTCAAGAGACCCAGTACTTC. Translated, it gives CASSGFEAALSQETQYF.

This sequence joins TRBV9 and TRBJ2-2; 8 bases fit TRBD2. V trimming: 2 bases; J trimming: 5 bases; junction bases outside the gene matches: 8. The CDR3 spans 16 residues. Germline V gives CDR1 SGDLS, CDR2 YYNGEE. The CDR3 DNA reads TGTGCCAGCAGCGTCGGGCGGGGGGAATTGACCGGGGAGCTGTTTTTT. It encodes CASSVGRGELTGELFF.

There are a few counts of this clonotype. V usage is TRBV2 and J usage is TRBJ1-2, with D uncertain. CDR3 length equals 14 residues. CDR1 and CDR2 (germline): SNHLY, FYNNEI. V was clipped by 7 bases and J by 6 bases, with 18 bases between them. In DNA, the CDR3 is TGTGCCAGCACGGAGCCGTCGAGAATGGATGGCTACACCTTC. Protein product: CASTEPSRMDGYTF.

CDR3 loop: CASSLGIGGPLTDTQYF. In nucleotides, the CDR3 is TGTGCCAGCAGCTTAGGAATCGGCGGTCCCCTGACAGATACGCAGTATTTT. This rearrangement joins TRBV7-2 to TRBJ2-3; D is undetermined. The V gene lost 1 base and the J gene lost 3 bases, with 17 bases spanning the gap. This CDR3 has 17 amino acids. Germline V gene sequence: CDR1 SGHTA, CDR2 FQGNSA.

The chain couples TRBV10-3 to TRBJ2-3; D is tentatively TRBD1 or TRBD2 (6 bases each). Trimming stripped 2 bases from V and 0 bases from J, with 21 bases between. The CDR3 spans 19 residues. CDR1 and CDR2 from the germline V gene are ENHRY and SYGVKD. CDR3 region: CAISETRIPGDSSTDTQYF. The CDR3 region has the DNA TGTGCCATCAGTGAGACCCGAATCCCAGGGGACTCTAGCACAGATACGCAGTATTTT.

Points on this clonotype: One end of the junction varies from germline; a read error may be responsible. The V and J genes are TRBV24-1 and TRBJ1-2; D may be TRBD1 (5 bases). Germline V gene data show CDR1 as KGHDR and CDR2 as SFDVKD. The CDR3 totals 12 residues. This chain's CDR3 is CASGHLGYDYTF. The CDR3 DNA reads TGTGCCTCCGGACACCTGGGTTATGACTACACCTTC.

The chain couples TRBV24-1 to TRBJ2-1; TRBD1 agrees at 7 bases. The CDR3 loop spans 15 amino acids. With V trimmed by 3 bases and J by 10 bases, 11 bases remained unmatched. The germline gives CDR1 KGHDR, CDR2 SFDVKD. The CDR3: CATSDLDRVSGEQFF. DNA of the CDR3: TGTGCCACCAGTGATCTAGACAGGGTCTCCGGGGAGCAGTTCTTC.

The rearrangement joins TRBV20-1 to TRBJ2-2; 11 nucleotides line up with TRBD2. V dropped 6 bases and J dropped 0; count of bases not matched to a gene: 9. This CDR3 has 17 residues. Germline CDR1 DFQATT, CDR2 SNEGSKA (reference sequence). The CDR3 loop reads CSAIWLAGGSNTGELFF. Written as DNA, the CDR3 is TGCAGTGCCATCTGGCTAGCGGGGGGCTCGAACACCGGGGAGCTGTTTTTT.

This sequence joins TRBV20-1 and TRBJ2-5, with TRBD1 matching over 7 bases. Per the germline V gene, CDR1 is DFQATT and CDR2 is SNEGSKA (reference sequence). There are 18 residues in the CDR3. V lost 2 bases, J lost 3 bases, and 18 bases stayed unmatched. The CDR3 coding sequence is TGCAGTGCTAGAAGGGACATCGGACAGGCGATAGGGGAAGAGACCCAGTACTTC. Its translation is CSARRDIGQAIGEETQYF.

The CDR3 region is CSARSDRGQGSPLHF. CDR3 in DNA: TGCAGTGCTAGAAGCGACAGGGGGCAGGGCTCACCCCTCCACTTT. The V and J genes are TRBV20-1 and TRBJ1-6; 10 nucleotides line up with TRBD1. Germline CDR1 DFQATT, CDR2 SNEGSKA (reference sequence). The CDR3 is 15 amino acids. The V gene end was trimmed by 2 bases and the J gene end by 10 bases; junction bases not matched to a gene: 8.

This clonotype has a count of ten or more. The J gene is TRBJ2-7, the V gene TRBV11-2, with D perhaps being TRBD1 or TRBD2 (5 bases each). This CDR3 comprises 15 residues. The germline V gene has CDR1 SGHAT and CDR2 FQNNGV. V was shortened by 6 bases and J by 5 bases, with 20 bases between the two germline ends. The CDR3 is CASSSFGTPPHEQYF. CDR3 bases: TGTGCCAGCAGTTCCTTTGGGACGCCACCACACGAGCAGTACTTC.

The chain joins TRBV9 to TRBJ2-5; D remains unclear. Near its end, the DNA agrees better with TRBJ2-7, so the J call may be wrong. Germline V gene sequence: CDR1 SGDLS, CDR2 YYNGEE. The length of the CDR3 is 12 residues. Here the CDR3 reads CASSALYLEQYF. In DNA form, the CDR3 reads TGTGCCAGCAGCGCACTATACCTCGAGCAGTACTTC.

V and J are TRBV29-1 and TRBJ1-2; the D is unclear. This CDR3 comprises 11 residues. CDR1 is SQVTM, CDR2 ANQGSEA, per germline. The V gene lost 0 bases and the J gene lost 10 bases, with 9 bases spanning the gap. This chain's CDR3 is CSVEDRTDYTF. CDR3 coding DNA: TGCAGCGTTGAAGATCGGACGGACTACACCTTC.

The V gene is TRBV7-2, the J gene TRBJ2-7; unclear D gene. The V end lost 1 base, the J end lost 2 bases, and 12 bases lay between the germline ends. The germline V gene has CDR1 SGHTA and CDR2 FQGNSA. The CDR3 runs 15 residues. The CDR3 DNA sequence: TGTGCCAGCAGCTTAGTAACAACACGGACCTACGAGCAGTACTTC. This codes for CASSLVTTRTYEQYF.

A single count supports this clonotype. The CDR3 spells CASSQDWGGRGYTF. The DNA for the CDR3 is TGTGCCAGCAGCCAAGATTGGGGAGGAAGAGGCTACACCTTC. The chain combines TRBV3-1 with TRBJ1-2; D gene ambiguous. This CDR3 has 14 amino acids. CDR1 and CDR2 from the germline V gene are LGHDT and YNNKEL (reference sequence). V was pared by 0 bases and J by 8 bases, with 13 bases between.

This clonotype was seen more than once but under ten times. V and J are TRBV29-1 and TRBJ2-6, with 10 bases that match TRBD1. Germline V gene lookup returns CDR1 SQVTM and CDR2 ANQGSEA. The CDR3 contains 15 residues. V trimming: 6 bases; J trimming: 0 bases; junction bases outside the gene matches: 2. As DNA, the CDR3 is TGCAGCGTCCGGACAGGGGGCTCTGGGGCCAACGTCCTGACTTTC. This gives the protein CSVRTGGSGANVLTF.

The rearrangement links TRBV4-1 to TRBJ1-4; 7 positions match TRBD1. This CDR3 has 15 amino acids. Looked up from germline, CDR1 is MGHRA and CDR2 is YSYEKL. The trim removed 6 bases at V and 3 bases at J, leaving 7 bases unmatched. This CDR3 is CASSLRGTANEKLFF. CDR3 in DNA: TGCGCCAGCAGTCTTAGAGGGACAGCTAATGAAAAACTGTTTTTT.

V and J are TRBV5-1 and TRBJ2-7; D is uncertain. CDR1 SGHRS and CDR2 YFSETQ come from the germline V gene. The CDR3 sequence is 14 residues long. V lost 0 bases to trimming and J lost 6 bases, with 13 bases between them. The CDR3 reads CASSLEFFLGEQYF. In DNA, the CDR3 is TGCGCCAGCAGCTTGGAGTTTTTTTTAGGCGAGCAGTACTTC.